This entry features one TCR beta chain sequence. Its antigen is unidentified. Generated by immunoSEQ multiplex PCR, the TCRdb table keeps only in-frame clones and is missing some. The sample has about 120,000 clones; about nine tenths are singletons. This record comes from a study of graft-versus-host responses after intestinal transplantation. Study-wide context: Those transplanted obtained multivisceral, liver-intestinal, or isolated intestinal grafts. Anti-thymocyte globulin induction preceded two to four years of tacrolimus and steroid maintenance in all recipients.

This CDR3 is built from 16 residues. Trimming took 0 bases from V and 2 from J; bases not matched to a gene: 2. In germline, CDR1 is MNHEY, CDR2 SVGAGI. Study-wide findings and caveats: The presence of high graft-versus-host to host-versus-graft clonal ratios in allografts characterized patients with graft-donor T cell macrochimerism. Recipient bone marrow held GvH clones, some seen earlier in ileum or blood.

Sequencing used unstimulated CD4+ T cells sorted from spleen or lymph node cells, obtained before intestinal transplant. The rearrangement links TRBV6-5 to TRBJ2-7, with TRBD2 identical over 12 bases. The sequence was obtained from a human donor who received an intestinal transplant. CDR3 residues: CASSYSRLAGAYEQYF. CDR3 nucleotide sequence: TGTGCCAGCAGTTACTCGAGACTAGCGGGGGCCTACGAGCAGTACTTC.